Listed here is a single T cell receptor (beta chain). The sample comes from a study of cytomegalovirus exposure and HLA in healthy donors. This CDR3 spans 15 amino acids. In germline, CDR1 is LNHDA, CDR2 SQIVND (reference sequence). The ends were cut back, 7 bases at V and 3 bases at J, with 16 bases in the middle. The PCR used 60 Vbeta and 13 Jbeta primers. Clones were read by immunoSEQ multiplex PCR, and TCRdb kept only the in-frame ones, dropping some. There are around 120,000 clones in the sample; roughly three quarters occur only once, and more than 15% lies in the top ten. This TCR was sampled from a man aged 45-65 years in good health and CMV-seropositive. The chain links TRBV19 to TRBJ1-5; tentatively, D is TRBD1 (6 bases). Sequencing input: PBMCs. The CDR3 region is CASTPRTEINQPQHF. The DNA for the CDR3 is TGTGCCAGTACCCCGCGGACAGAGATCAATCAGCCCCAGCATTTT. Filled out from reference TRBV19 and TRBJ1-5, the complete variable domain reads DGGITQSPKYLFRKEGQNVTLSCEQNLNHDAMYWYRQDPGQGLRLIYYSQIVNDFQKGDIAEGYSVSREKKESFPLTVTSAQKNPTAFYLCASTPRTEINQPQHFGDGTRLSIL.